This T cell receptor beta chain was profiled in a study of blood T cells in healthy people across ages. Together with a sample-barcoded 5' primer, a J-beta primer mix was included in a second PCR lasting roughly 6 to 12 cycles. In TCRdb, the 5' RACE reads were re-called with MiXCR into one record per CDR3 protein. The profile covers fewer than 1,000,000 distinct CDR3 sequences, with around two fifths appearing a single time and nearly 20% taken by the ten largest. The V end lost 0 bases, the J end lost 13 bases, and 12 bases lay between the germline ends. The germline V gene has CDR1 DFQATT and CDR2 SNEGSKA (reference sequence). There are 11 residues in the CDR3.

The sequencing sample was made of blood. This chain joins TRBV20-1 and TRBJ2-5; the D gene is possibly TRBD2 (6 bases). This TCR was recovered from a man aged 60 to 69 in good health. For the CDR3, the DNA is TGCAGTGCTAGAGATCTGCGGGGTGTGTACTTC. As protein: CSARDLRGVYF.